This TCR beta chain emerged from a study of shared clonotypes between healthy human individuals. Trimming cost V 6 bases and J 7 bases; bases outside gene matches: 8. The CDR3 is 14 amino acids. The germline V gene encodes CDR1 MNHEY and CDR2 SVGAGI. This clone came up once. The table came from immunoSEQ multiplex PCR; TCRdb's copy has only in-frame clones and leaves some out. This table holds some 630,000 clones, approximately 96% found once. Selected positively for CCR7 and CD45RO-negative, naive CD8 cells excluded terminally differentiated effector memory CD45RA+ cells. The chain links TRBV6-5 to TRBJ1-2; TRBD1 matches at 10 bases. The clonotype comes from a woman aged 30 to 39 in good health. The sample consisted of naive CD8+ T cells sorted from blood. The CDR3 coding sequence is TGTGCCAGCAGCTCGACAGGGGGCGTCTCTGGCTACACCTTC. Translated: CASSSTGGVSGYTF.